These 18 T cell receptor beta chains share one sample of origin, sequenced in a study of control samples from healthy donors and cancer patients. Libraries were prepared by immunoSEQ multiplex PCR; TCRdb keeps only in-frame clonotypes and omits some of them. Of about 31,000 clones listed, less than 95% were seen once; the top ten hold roughly 6.7%. The sample comprised blood. The receptors come from a man aged 55 to 70 in good health.

This chain uses TRBV29-1 with TRBJ1-1; D remains ambiguous. The V gene lost 4 bases and the J gene lost 3 bases, with 6 bases spanning the gap. CDR3 length: 11 amino acids. Germline-derived CDR1 and CDR2 are SQVTM and ANQGSEA. The CDR3 protein is CSVVVYTEAFF. As DNA, the CDR3 is TGCAGCGTTGTGGTGTACACTGAAGCTTTCTTT. Filled out from reference TRBV29-1 and TRBJ1-1, the complete variable domain reads SAVISQKPSRDICQRGTSLTIQCQVDSQVTMMFWYRQQPGQSLTLIATANQGSEATYESGFVIDKFPISRPNLTFSTLTVSNMSPEDSSIYLCSVVVYTEAFFGQGTRLTVV.

This chain connects TRBV29-1 to TRBJ2-2, with D hard to call. The V and J ends lost 6 bases and 1 base respectively, with 6 bases between them. CDR1 and CDR2 from the germline V gene are SQVTM and ANQGSEA. CDR3 size: 12 residues. The DNA for the CDR3 is TGCAGCGTCGGACGGAACACCGGGGAGCTGTTTTTT. Its protein is CSVGRNTGELFF.

This clone was found once. The J gene is TRBJ1-5, the V gene TRBV7-8; D gene ambiguous. CDR3 length equals 17 residues. CDR1 and CDR2 from the germline V gene are SGHVS and FQNEAQ. Trimming took off 5 bases at V and 4 bases at J, with 21 bases between the two ends. The CDR3 region has the DNA TGTGCCAGCAGCCCCCGGGGTTCGGGAGTCGGTAATCAGCCCCAGCATTTT. Translation: CASSPRGSGVGNQPQHF.

V gene TRBV18 combines with J gene TRBJ1-5; D not certain. The CDR3 extends over 13 amino acids. Germline V lookup: CDR1 KGHSH, CDR2 LQKENI. The V end lost 3 bases, the J end lost 8 bases, and 11 bases lay between the germline ends. In DNA form, the CDR3 reads TGTGCCAGCTCACCGAGCACGGTGGAGCCCCAGCATTTT. Translating gives CASSPSTVEPQHF.

The chain is built from TRBV5-8 and TRBJ1-1; 9 positions match TRBD1. The germline gives CDR1 SGHTS, CDR2 YDEGEE. V lost 7 bases to trimming and J lost 11 bases; unmatched junction nucleotides: 3. The CDR3 is made up of 10 amino acids. CDR3 coding DNA: TGTGCCAGCGGGGACAGGGAGGCTTTCTTT. Amino acid sequence: CASGDREAFF. The full variable domain, rest sourced from reference TRBV5-8 and TRBJ1-1, is EAGVTQSPTHLIKTRGQQATLRCSPISGHTSVYWYQQALGLGLQFLLWYDEGEERNRGNFPPRFSGRQFPNYSSELNVNALELEDSALYLCASGDREAFFGQGTRLTVV.

This rearrangement joins TRBV16 to TRBJ1-2, with D hard to call. The ends were cut back, 2 bases at V and 5 bases at J, with 9 bases in the middle. CDR1 and CDR2 from the germline V gene are KGHSY and FQNENV. The CDR3 has 13 amino acids. This CDR3 is CASSQPGGYGYTF. As DNA, the CDR3 is TGTGCCAGCAGCCAACCGGGAGGATATGGCTACACCTTC.

The chain couples TRBV11-2 to TRBJ1-1, with D tentatively TRBD1 (6 bases). CDR1 is SGHAT, CDR2 FQNNGV, per germline. V shed 4 bases and J shed 2 bases, with 14 bases lying between them. CDR3 size: 15 residues. The CDR3, as DNA: TGTGCCAGCAGCTCCGGACAGTATCCTAACACTGAAGCTTTCTTT. It encodes CASSSGQYPNTEAFF.

This chain uses TRBV19 with TRBJ1-2; the D gene is possibly TRBD1 (5 bases). Trimming stripped 5 bases from V and 8 bases from J, with 21 bases between. The CDR3 is 15 amino acids. Germline assignment: CDR1 LNHDA and CDR2 SQIVND (reference sequence). The CDR3 reads CASSPTQGNAVGYTF. CDR3 in DNA: TGTGCCAGTAGTCCTACTCAGGGAAATGCGGTCGGCTACACCTTC. The full variable domain, with the rest looked up from reference TRBV19 and TRBJ1-2, is DGGITQSPKYLFRKEGQNVTLSCEQNLNHDAMYWYRQDPGQGLRLIYYSQIVNDFQKGDIAEGYSVSREKKESFPLTVTSAQKNPTAFYLCASSPTQGNAVGYTFGSGTRLTVV.

V usage is TRBV6-1 and J usage is TRBJ1-5; D gene unclear. This CDR3 comprises 14 residues. Germline V gene sequence: CDR1 MNHNS, CDR2 SASEGT. The V end lost 2 bases, the J end lost 3 bases, and 8 bases lay between the germline ends. The CDR3 bases are TGTGCCAGCAGTGAACCGTCGGTCAATCAGCCCCAGCATTTT. Translation gives CASSEPSVNQPQHF.

The chain couples TRBV5-1 to TRBJ1-2; 8 nucleotides line up with TRBD1. CDR1 SGHRS and CDR2 YFSETQ come from the germline V gene. The CDR3 is made up of 14 amino acids. The V segment lost 8 bases and the J segment 4 bases; nucleotides outside the gene matches: 10. CDR3 sequence reads: CASTLDRVIYGYTF. The CDR3 DNA is TGCGCCAGTACTCTGGACAGGGTTATCTATGGCTACACCTTC.

About this clone itself: Other DNA sequences of this sample code for an identical CDR3. This chain connects TRBV9 to TRBJ2-7, with a possible D match to TRBD2 (7 bases). Trimming shortened V by 4 bases and J by 2 bases, and 13 bases separated the two germline ends. The length of the CDR3 is 14 residues. CDR1 and CDR2 from the germline V gene are SGDLS and YYNGEE. The CDR3 DNA reads as TGTGCCAGCAGCCCAAGGGGGGGGGCCTACGAGCAGTACTTC. As protein: CASSPRGGAYEQYF. Full variable domain (remainder filled in from reference TRBV9 and TRBJ2-7): DSGVTQTPKHLITATGQRVTLRCSPRSGDLSVYWYQQSLDQGLQFLIQYYNGEERAKGNILERFSAQQFPDLHSELNLSSLELGDSALYFCASSPRGGAYEQYFGPGTRLTVT.

This clone was observed a handful of times. V usage is TRBV4-1 and J usage is TRBJ1-5, with 8 bases that match TRBD1. The CDR3 has 18 residues. Looked up from germline, CDR1 is MGHRA and CDR2 is YSYEKL. With 1 base clipped from V and 2 bases from J, the junction kept 10 bases outside the gene matches. DNA of the CDR3: TGCGCCAGCAGCCAAGCCCCCCAGGGGGCAGGGGGCAATCAGCCCCAGCATTTT. Its protein product is CASSQAPQGAGGNQPQHF.

This chain connects TRBV21-1 to TRBJ1-2; TRBD1 reflects the table's D call only, with no check against the DNA. TRBV21-1 constitutes a pseudogene. The CDR3 is 17 amino acids. CDR3 DNA: TGTGCCAGCAGCAACCGGGACAGGGTTCCATCTAACTATGGCTACACCTTC. Translation gives CASSNRDRVPSNYGYTF.

CDR3 DNA sequence: TGTGCCTGTTTACAGGGACCCAATGAAAAACTGTTTTTT. Amino acid sequence: CACLQGPNEKLFF. The rearrangement links TRBV30 to TRBJ1-4; D is possibly TRBD1 (6 bases). V dropped 6 bases and J dropped 5 bases, with 13 bases sitting between them. Germline V gene lookup returns CDR1 GTSNPN and CDR2 SVGIG (reference sequence). CDR3 length: 13 amino acids.

The sample holds one count of this clone. V is TRBV3-1 (or the pseudogene TRBV3-2) and J is TRBJ1-5; D is ambiguous. The CDR3 sequence is 16 residues long. V gave up 4 bases and J gave up 6 bases, with 19 bases separating them. Germline CDR1 and CDR2: LGHDT and YNNKEL (reference sequence). CDR3 residues: CASSPQGRTLGQPQHF. In DNA form, the CDR3 reads TGTGCCAGCAGCCCACAAGGACGGACCCTCGGTCAGCCCCAGCATTTT.

This CDR3 is CASSQVLMAGEGNQPQHF. The CDR3 nucleotides read TGCGCCAGCAGCCAAGTACTAATGGCAGGGGAGGGCAATCAGCCCCAGCATTTT. The rearrangement links TRBV4-1 to TRBJ1-5, with a tentative D call TRBD1 (6 bases). The CDR3 is 18 residues long. V lost 1 base to trimming and J lost 2 bases, with 18 bases between them. CDR1 and CDR2 (germline): MGHRA, YSYEKL.

The chain recombines TRBV6-5 with TRBJ2-1; 7 nucleotides align to TRBD1. This CDR3 contains 13 residues. The junction had 3 bases not matched to a gene; V was cut back by 7 bases and J by 3 bases. Germline CDR1 MNHEY, CDR2 SVGAGI. DNA for the CDR3: TGTGCCAGCAACTGGGACAGCTACAATGAGCAGTTCTTC. Translated, it gives CASNWDSYNEQFF.

The CDR3 DNA sequence: TGTGCCAGCAGTTCATTGGGAGGGGGGGACGAAAAACTGTTTTTT. As protein: CASSSLGGGDEKLFF. The V and J genes are TRBV6-5 and TRBJ1-4, with D possibly being TRBD1 (6 bases). The germline gives CDR1 MNHEY, CDR2 SVGAGI. The CDR3 has 15 amino acids. The germline V and J ends were trimmed by 4 bases and 8 bases, with 17 bases remaining between them.